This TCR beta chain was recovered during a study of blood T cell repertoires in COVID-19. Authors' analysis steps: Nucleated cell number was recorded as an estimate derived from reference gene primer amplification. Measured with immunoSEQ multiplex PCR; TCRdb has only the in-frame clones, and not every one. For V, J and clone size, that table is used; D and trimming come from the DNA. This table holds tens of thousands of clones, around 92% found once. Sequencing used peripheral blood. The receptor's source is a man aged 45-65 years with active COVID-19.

As DNA, the CDR3 is TGCGCCAGCAGCTCCACAGGAGACCTTCTAATAGATACGCAGTATTTT. Residues: CASSSTGDLLIDTQYF. The chain employs TRBV5-1 and TRBJ2-3; D possibly corresponds to TRBD1 (5 bases). The CDR3 is 16 residues long. V dropped 3 bases and J dropped 5 bases, with 19 bases sitting between them. Germline CDR1 SGHRS, CDR2 YFSETQ.